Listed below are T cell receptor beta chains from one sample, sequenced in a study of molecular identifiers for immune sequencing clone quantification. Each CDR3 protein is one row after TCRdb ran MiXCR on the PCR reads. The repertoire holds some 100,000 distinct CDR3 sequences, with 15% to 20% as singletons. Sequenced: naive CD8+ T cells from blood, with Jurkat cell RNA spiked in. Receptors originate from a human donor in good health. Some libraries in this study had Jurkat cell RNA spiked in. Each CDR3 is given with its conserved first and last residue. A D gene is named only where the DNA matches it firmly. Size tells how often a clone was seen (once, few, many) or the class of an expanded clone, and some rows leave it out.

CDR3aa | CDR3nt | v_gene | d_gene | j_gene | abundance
CASSQEGIQITGELFF | TGTGCCAGCAGCCAAGAGGGGATTCAGATTACCGGGGAGCTGTTTTTT | TRBV4-2 | - | TRBJ2-2 | many
CASRESMNTEAFF | TGTGCCAGCAGAGAGAGCATGAACACTGAAGCTTTCTTT | TRBV6-1 | - | TRBJ1-1 | many
CASSEALSYNEQFF | TGTGCCAGCAGTGAAGCGCTGAGCTACAATGAGCAGTTCTTC | TRBV2 | - | TRBJ2-1 | -
CASSPSRYGGMSTDTQYF | TGTGCCAGCAGCCCCTCGCGATATGGTGGCATGAGCACAGATACGCAGTATTTT | TRBV7-9 | - | TRBJ2-3 | many
CASSLGSEAFF | TGTGCCAGCAGCTTAGGGTCTGAAGCTTTCTTT | TRBV7-9 | - | TRBJ1-1 | many
CASSQGGLAGLTGELFF | TGCGCCAGCAGCCAGGGGGGGCTAGCGGGGTTGACCGGGGAGCTGTTTTTT | TRBV4-1 | TRBD2 | TRBJ2-2 | many
CASSPSGPGQETQYF | TGTGCCAGCAGCCCCTCCGGACCCGGCCAAGAGACCCAGTACTTC | TRBV7-9 | - | TRBJ2-5 | many
CASSFSGGLFF | TGTGCCAGCAGTTTCTCCGGGGGGCTGTTTTTT | TRBV12-3/TRBV12-4 | - | TRBJ2-2 | -
CASSPHRTMNTEAFF | TGTGCCAGCAGTCCCCACAGGACTATGAACACTGAAGCTTTCTTT | TRBV27 | - | TRBJ1-1 | many
CASRFGGSYEQYF | TGTGCCAGCAGATTCGGGGGCTCCTACGAGCAGTACTTC | TRBV12-3/TRBV12-4 | - | TRBJ2-7 | many
CASSLYRGSNQPQHF | TGTGCCAGCAGCTTATACAGGGGTAGCAATCAGCCCCAGCATTTT | TRBV7-6 | TRBD1 | TRBJ1-5 | many
CATRDGSLLEQYF | TGTGCCACCCGGGACGGCAGTCTGTTAGAGCAGTACTTC | TRBV27 | - | TRBJ2-7 | many
CASSFTGGYEQYF | TGTGCCAGCAGTTTCACAGGGGGCTACGAGCAGTACTTC | TRBV27 | TRBD1 | TRBJ2-7 | many
CASSLDERLNTEAFF | TGTGCCAGCAGCTTAGATGAGAGATTAAACACTGAAGCTTTCTTT | TRBV7-8 | - | TRBJ1-1 | many
CASSYSLGQNQPQHF | TGTGCCAGCAGTTACTCCTTGGGACAGAATCAGCCCCAGCATTTT | TRBV6-6 | TRBD1 | TRBJ1-5 | many
CSARGFVGIPVRRDIQYF | TGCAGTGCTAGGGGGTTTGTAGGGATACCAGTGAGGAGGGACATTCAGTACTTC | TRBV20-1 | - | TRBJ2-4 | many
CASTPVGRYEQYF | TGTGCCAGCACCCCGGTGGGGCGGTACGAGCAGTACTTC | TRBV7-6 | - | TRBJ2-7 | -
CATSQLTSGADTQYF | TGTGCCACCAGCCAGTTGACTAGCGGGGCTGATACGCAGTATTTT | TRBV15 | TRBD2 | TRBJ2-3 | -
CASSLRGDNQPQHF | TGTGCCAGCAGCTTGAGGGGTGACAATCAGCCCCAGCATTTT | TRBV7-9 | - | TRBJ1-5 | many
CSARILAGDHTDTQYF | TGCAGTGCTAGGATCCTAGCGGGGGATCACACAGATACGCAGTATTTT | TRBV20-1 | TRBD2 | TRBJ2-3 | many
CASRPWAGTYEQYF | TGTGCCAGCAGGCCCTGGGCAGGTACCTACGAGCAGTACTTC | TRBV28 | - | TRBJ2-7 | many
CSVGDRGHGGYF | TGCAGTGTCGGGGACAGGGGACACGGGGGGTACTTC | TRBV20-1 | TRBD1 | TRBJ2-7 | -
CAISGRRGESNTEAFF | TGTGCCATCAGTGGAAGAAGGGGGGAGTCGAACACTGAAGCTTTCTTT | TRBV10-3 | - | TRBJ1-1 | many
CASSTGLGDYQPQHF | TGTGCCAGCAGCACGGGACTGGGCGATTATCAGCCCCAGCATTTT | TRBV12-3/TRBV12-4 | - | TRBJ1-5 | many
CASRLTSGSTDTQYF | TGTGCCAGCAGGTTAACTAGCGGGAGCACAGATACGCAGTATTTT | TRBV2 | TRBD2 | TRBJ2-3 | many
CAISESIAGTYEQYF | TGTGCCATCAGTGAGTCGATTGCGGGGACCTACGAGCAGTACTTC | TRBV10-3 | - | TRBJ2-7 | many
CASSSDYNYNEQFF | TGCGCCAGCAGCTCTGACTATAACTACAATGAGCAGTTCTTC | TRBV5-1 | - | TRBJ2-1 | many
CASSLVPGRNQPQHF | TGTGCCAGCAGTTTAGTCCCAGGGCGCAATCAGCCCCAGCATTTT | TRBV12-3/TRBV12-4 | - | TRBJ1-5 | many
CASSIGQGISYEQYF | TGTGCCAGTAGTATCGGACAGGGCATATCCTACGAGCAGTACTTC | TRBV19 | TRBD1 | TRBJ2-7 | many
CASSSTTTGTGGTDTQYF | TGTGCCAGCAGTTCAACAACGACCGGGACAGGGGGGACAGATACGCAGTATTTT | TRBV6-5 | TRBD1 | TRBJ2-3 | many
CASSQEAGLGNTIYF | TGCGCCAGCAGCCAAGAGGCGGGTCTTGGAAACACCATATATTTT | TRBV4-3 | - | TRBJ1-3 | many
CSAREALVDEQYF | TGCAGTGCTAGAGAAGCATTGGTCGACGAGCAGTACTTC | TRBV20-1 | - | TRBJ2-7 | many
CASSLIVNEKLFF | TGTGCCAGCAGCTTAATAGTTAATGAAAAACTGTTTTTT | TRBV7-9 | - | TRBJ1-4 | many
CASSLGEHQPQHF | TGTGCCAGCAGCTTAGGGGAGCATCAGCCCCAGCATTTT | TRBV7-9 | - | TRBJ1-5 | many
CATSSGRMVEQFF | TGTGCCACCAGCAGCGGGAGAATGGTAGAGCAGTTCTTC | TRBV15 | - | TRBJ2-1 | many
CASSYPDTRSTDTQYF | TGTGCCAGCAGTTACCCGGACACACGAAGCACAGATACGCAGTATTTT | TRBV12-3/TRBV12-4 | - | TRBJ2-3 | many
CASSQRLADGETQYF | TGCGCCAGCAGTCAAAGACTAGCGGATGGAGAGACCCAGTACTTC | TRBV23-1 | TRBD2 | TRBJ2-5 | many
CSVDLRGSQKETRYF | TGCAGCGTTGATCTAAGGGGCAGCCAGAAGGAGACCCGGTACTTC | TRBV29-1 | - | TRBJ2-5 | -